These 17 T cell receptor beta chains were sequenced from one sample in a study of blood T cell repertoires in COVID-19. The repertoire was sequenced with immunoSEQ multiplex PCR; TCRdb's copy has only in-frame clones and lacks some. The sample lists roughly 99,000 clones, 80% to 85% occurring once. Source material: peripheral blood. The source is a human donor in a cohort sampled during active COVID-19.

Turning to this clone: The junction differs from germline at one of its ends, possibly a read error. The V and J genes are TRBV5-1 and TRBJ2-1, with TRBD2 matching 9 bases. CDR3 length: 14 amino acids. Germline CDR1 SGHRS, CDR2 YFSETQ. The CDR3 nucleotides read TGCGCCAGCAGATTGGTAGCGGGAGTTAATGAGCAGTTCTTC. Translating gives CASRLVAGVNEQFF.

For this clone: Other nucleotide sequences in the sample specify the same CDR3. This sequence joins TRBV3-1 (or the pseudogene TRBV3-2) and TRBJ1-1; 7 positions match TRBD1. After removal of 4 bases from V and 2 bases from J, the junction contained 1 base not matched to a gene. The germline CDR1 and CDR2 sequences are LGHDT and YNNKEL (reference sequence). The CDR3 consists of 13 residues. CDR3 loop: CASSRTGNTEAFF. CDR3 in DNA: TGTGCCAGCAGCCGGACAGGTAACACTGAAGCTTTCTTT.

The V and J genes are TRBV6-6 and TRBJ2-3, with TRBD1 as a possible D gene (6 bases). V gave up 6 bases and J gave up 2 bases, with 12 bases separating them. CDR1 is MNHNY and CDR2 is SVGAGI in the germline V gene (reference sequence). The CDR3 is made up of 14 amino acids. CDR3 protein: CASRPTGFTDTQYF. The DNA of the CDR3 is TGTGCCAGCAGACCGACAGGATTCACAGATACGCAGTATTTT.

V and J are TRBV18 and TRBJ2-1; D is unresolved. The CDR3 spans 13 residues. Deletions cut 6 bases from V and 8 bases from J, with 14 bases between. Germline-derived CDR1 and CDR2 are KGHSH and LQKENI. The CDR3, as DNA: TGTGCCAGCTCGTCGTCTAGTATCCATGAGCAGTTCTTC. It encodes CASSSSSIHEQFF.

The sample holds one count of this clone. The chain employs TRBV4-2 and TRBJ1-2; D gene uncertain. CDR1 and CDR2 from the germline V gene are LGHNA and YNFKEQ. The ends were cut back, 1 base at V and 4 bases at J, with 10 bases in the middle. This CDR3 spans 14 amino acids. CDR3 sequence reads: CASSQGSNSYGYTF. DNA of the CDR3: TGTGCCAGCAGCCAAGGATCTAACTCCTATGGCTACACCTTC.

The V gene is TRBV7-9, the J gene TRBJ1-3, with 7 positions matching TRBD1. The CDR3 sequence is 15 residues long. The germline CDR1 and CDR2 sequences are SEHNR and FQNEAQ (reference sequence). V trimming: 4 bases; J trimming: 1 base; junction bases outside the gene matches: 4. The CDR3 DNA follows: TGTGCCAGCAGCTCTCCGACAGGGTCTGGAAACACCATATATTTT. The encoded protein is CASSSPTGSGNTIYF.

The chain uses TRBV3-1 (or the pseudogene TRBV3-2) and TRBJ2-7; TRBD2 agrees at 10 bases. CDR3 length: 16 amino acids. CDR1 is LGHDT, CDR2 YNNKEL, per germline (reference sequence). The V and J ends lost 4 bases and 0 bases, in that order; junction bases with no gene match: 6. CDR3 bases: TGTGCCAGCAGCCTAATAGCGGGAGGAAACTCCTACGAGCAGTACTTC. It yields the protein CASSLIAGGNSYEQYF.

The genes are TRBV3-1 (or the pseudogene TRBV3-2) and TRBJ2-1; 10 bases line up with TRBD2. The CDR3 runs to 14 residues. Trimming cost V 4 bases and J 5 bases; bases outside gene matches: 2. Germline CDR1 and CDR2: LGHDT and YNNKEL (reference sequence). The CDR3 here is CASSLSGRHNEQFF. CDR3 bases: TGTGCCAGCAGCCTTAGCGGGAGGCACAATGAGCAGTTCTTC.

This rearrangement joins TRBV5-1 to TRBJ2-1; the match to TRBD2 covers 10 bases. CDR3 length: 17 residues. V shed 0 bases, J shed 10 bases, and the junction held 13 bases outside the gene matches. CDR1 is SGHRS and CDR2 is YFSETQ in the germline V gene. CDR3 region: CASSLARWLAGAGEQFF. CDR3 coding DNA: TGCGCCAGCAGCTTGGCCCGGTGGCTAGCGGGAGCTGGAGAGCAGTTCTTC.

This sequence joins TRBV5-1 and TRBJ1-2; D ambiguous. V was pared by 4 bases and J by 3 bases, with 7 bases between. This CDR3 is 12 amino acids long. CDR1 is SGHRS, CDR2 YFSETQ, per germline. The CDR3 spells CASSPRDYGYTF. In DNA form, the CDR3 reads TGCGCCAGCAGCCCTCGGGACTATGGCTACACCTTC.

This chain uses TRBV10-3 with TRBJ1-3; D gene uncertain. The CDR3 totals 12 residues. Germline CDR1 ENHRY, CDR2 SYGVKD. V lost 6 bases and J lost 4, with 7 bases in between. CDR3 protein: CAIRGAGNTIYF. The CDR3 coding sequence is TGTGCCATCAGGGGCGCGGGAAACACCATATATTTT.

Remarks on this clone: The junction does not match germline at one end; this may be a read error. Different DNA sequences within this sample yield the same CDR3. For the CDR3, the DNA is TGCGCCAGCAGTCAAGAAATTGGGTGGGCATCCGAGCAGTACTTC. It is translated as CASSQEIGWASEQYF. The rearrangement uses TRBV4-3 and TRBJ2-7, with D uncertain. The CDR3 runs 15 residues. Germline-derived CDR1 and CDR2 are LGHNA and YSLEER.

The V gene is TRBV24-1, the J gene TRBJ1-5, with D perhaps matching TRBD1 (5 bases). Trimming cost V 5 bases and J 11 bases, with 18 bases left between them. The CDR3 runs to 14 residues. CDR1 and CDR2 from the germline V gene are KGHDR and SFDVKD. The DNA of the CDR3 is TGTGCCACCAGTGGGTCGGCAGGGTGGACCACCCAGCATTTT. Translating gives CATSGSAGWTTQHF.

V gene TRBV28 combines with J gene TRBJ1-2, with TRBD1 identical over 7 bases. Germline V gene lookup returns CDR1 MDHEN and CDR2 SYDVKM. The CDR3 runs 13 residues. Trimming took 5 bases from V and 7 from J; bases not matched to a gene: 7. CDR3 sequence (DNA): TGTGCCAGCAGTACCAGGGGGTACGGTGGCTACACCTTC. Translation: CASSTRGYGGYTF.

The chain couples TRBV9 to TRBJ2-7, with TRBD2 identical over 13 bases. Germline V gene data show CDR1 as SGDLS and CDR2 as YYNGEE. This CDR3 spans 18 amino acids. J lost 4 bases, V lost 0 bases, and 10 bases had no gene match. The CDR3 coding sequence is TGTGCCAGCAGCGTAGGAATAGGGACTAGCGGGATAGTGTACGAGCAGTACTTC. Protein product: CASSVGIGTSGIVYEQYF.

V and J are TRBV13 and TRBJ2-1, with 10 nucleotides matching TRBD2. The V and J ends lost 4 bases and 2 bases, in that order; junction bases with no gene match: 11. CDR3 length: 18 amino acids. CDR1 PRHDT and CDR2 FYEKMQ come from the germline V gene (reference sequence). The CDR3 here is CASSSRLAGNPTYNEQFF. The CDR3 DNA is TGTGCCAGCAGCTCAAGACTAGCGGGTAATCCGACCTACAATGAGCAGTTCTTC.

The V gene is TRBV6-2 or TRBV6-3, the J gene TRBJ2-1; D not resolved. There are 13 residues in the CDR3. Trimming pared 4 bases from V and 4 bases from J, leaving 8 bases between. Germline V lookup: CDR1 MNHEY, CDR2 SVGEGT. The CDR3 bases are TGTGCCAGCAGTTTAGACTTATACAATGAGCAGTTCTTC. Translation gives CASSLDLYNEQFF.